The present T cell receptor (beta chain) was sequenced within a study of CD8+ T cells in alopecia areata. Findings and caveats of the study: Especially in alopecia totalis/universalis, lesional scalp showed greater clonality than normal scalp did.

Concerning this clone: Its specificity is unknown.

Sequencing used cDNA as its template, made by extracting RNA and reverse transcribing it. Sequencing was performed with immunoSEQ multiplex PCR; in TCRdb, only in-frame clones are kept and a portion is missing. The sample yields 110,000 to 150,000 clones, 82% seen once. The CDR3 length is 17 residues. Losses at the gene ends were 2 bases for V and 6 bases for J; bases not matched to a gene: 8. Treatment indicated: oral pan-JAK inhibitor, 5-10 mg twice daily. Sequencing used CD8+ T cells sorted from blood, obtained at week 4, from a patient treated with tofacitinib. The receptor was isolated from a human donor with alopecia areata. The chain recombines TRBV6-7 with TRBJ2-5, with 14 bases aligning to TRBD2. TRBV6-7 counts as an open reading frame of uncertain function. Here the CDR3 DNA reads TGTGCCAGCAGTTACCCCCAGACTAGCGGGGGGGCCAAGACCCAGTACTTC. The encoded protein is CASSYPQTSGGAKTQYF.